This TCR beta chain was sequenced in a study of blood T cell repertoires in COVID-19. In the study overall: The United States, Italy and Spain provided the acute and convalescent COVID-19 samples.

Authors' analysis steps: Using reference gene primer amplification, nucleated cell counts were estimated. The assay was immunoSEQ multiplex PCR, and TCRdb's table has in-frame clones only and misses some. The DNA gave D and trimming, while V, J and clone size come from that table. Of 60,000 to 80,000 clones in the sample, almost 85% are singletons; the top ten hold about 23%. The CDR3 consists of 13 residues. The V end lost 10 bases, the J end lost 5 bases, and 13 bases lay between the germline ends. The germline gives CDR1 KGHDR, CDR2 SFDVKD. The sequence derives from a middle-aged man with acute or convalescent COVID-19. The chain has TRBV24-1 and TRBJ2-2; perhaps TRBD1 as D (6 bases). Material for sequencing was peripheral blood. The CDR3 DNA follows: TGTGCCACGTATCGACAGGAGACCGGGGAGCTGTTTTTT. Amino acids: CATYRQETGELFF.